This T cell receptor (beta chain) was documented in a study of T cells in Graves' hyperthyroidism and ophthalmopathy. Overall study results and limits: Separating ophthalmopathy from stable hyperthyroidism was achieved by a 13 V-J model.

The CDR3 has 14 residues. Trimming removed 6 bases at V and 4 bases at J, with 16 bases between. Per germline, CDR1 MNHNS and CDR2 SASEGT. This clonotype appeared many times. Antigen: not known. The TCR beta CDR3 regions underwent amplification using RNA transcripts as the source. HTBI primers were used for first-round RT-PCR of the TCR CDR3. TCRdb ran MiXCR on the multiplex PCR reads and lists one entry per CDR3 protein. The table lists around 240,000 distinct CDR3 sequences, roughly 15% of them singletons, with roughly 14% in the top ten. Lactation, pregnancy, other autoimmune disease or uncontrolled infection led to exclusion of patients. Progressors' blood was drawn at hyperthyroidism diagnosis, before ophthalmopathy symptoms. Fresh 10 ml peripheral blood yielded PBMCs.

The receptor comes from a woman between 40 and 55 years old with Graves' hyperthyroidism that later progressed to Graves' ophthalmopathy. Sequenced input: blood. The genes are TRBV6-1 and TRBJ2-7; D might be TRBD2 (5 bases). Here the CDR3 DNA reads TGTGCCAGCAGACCCATACTAGATATGTACGAGCAGTACTTC. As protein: CASRPILDMYEQYF.